This paragraph reports one T cell receptor (beta chain). Its specificity is not known. The source of the sample is a study of cytomegalovirus exposure and HLA in healthy donors. Overall study results and limits: Using the classifier, cytomegalovirus status was reportedly diagnosed with high specificity and sensitivity. Further analysis was carried out later, and it showed several of the most significant clusters appearing linked to common viral pathogens.

V lost 2 bases and J 11 bases, leaving 10 bases between the germline ends. This CDR3 is 12 amino acids long. In germline, CDR1 is MNHNS, CDR2 SASEGT. In the PCR, 60 Vbeta and 13 Jbeta primers were used. Sequenced by immunoSEQ multiplex PCR; TCRdb stores in-frame clones only, minus some. The sample yields about 150,000 clones, approximately 82% seen once. The sequenced sample consisted of PBMCs. V is TRBV6-1 and J is TRBJ2-1, with D possibly TRBD1 on 5 matching bases. This sequence was found in a woman aged 45-60 years in good health and CMV-seropositive. In DNA form, the CDR3 reads TGTGCCAGCAGTGAACGTGACAGTAAGCAGTTCTTC. Protein sequence: CASSERDSKQFF.